The clone carrying this T cell receptor beta chain was recorded a few times. Through a sample-barcoded 5' primer and a J-beta primer mix, a second PCR was run for roughly 6 to 11 cycles. TCRdb reprocessed the 5' RACE reads with MiXCR, giving one entry per CDR3 protein. The repertoire holds under 2 million distinct CDR3 sequences, with about 32% as singletons. This sample stems from a study of blood T cells in healthy people across ages. CDR3 length equals 15 residues. Germline-derived CDR1 and CDR2 are SGHRS and YFSETQ. J was trimmed by 3 bases and V by 2 bases; bases with no gene match: 7. The source material was blood. This clonotype originated in a woman aged 25-40 years in good health. V gene TRBV5-1 combines with J gene TRBJ2-7, with 8 positions matching TRBD2. The CDR3 spells CASSLLADTDYEQYF. The CDR3 coding sequence is TGCGCCAGCAGCTTACTAGCGGATACAGACTACGAGCAGTACTTC. Drawing the rest from reference TRBV5-1 and TRBJ2-7, the complete variable domain is KAGVTQTPRYLIKTRGQQVTLSCSPISGHRSVSWYQQTPGQGLQFLFEYFSETQRNKGNFPGRFSGRQFSNSRSEMNVSTLELGDSALYLCASSLLADTDYEQYFGPGTRLTVT.